The TCR beta chain described here comes from a study of T cell repertoires in cytomegalovirus infection. Study-wide context: Carrying CMV and the relevant HLA type showed in public TCR beta signatures.

Via MiXCR, TCRdb re-called the reads, giving one row per CDR3 protein. This sample has 150,000 or so distinct CDR3 sequences, with less than 25% found just once. In this sample, this clonotype turned up a few times. Its target is not known. V dropped 6 bases and J dropped 2; count of bases not matched to a gene: 8. CDR1 and CDR2 (germline): DFQATT, SNEGSKA (reference sequence). This CDR3 is 15 amino acids long. The starting material was CD8+ T cells from cultured PBMCs, obtained from culture after CMV antigen stimulation. V gene TRBV20-1 combines with J gene TRBJ1-5; TRBD1 agrees at 9 bases. The TCR originated in a human donor in good health (CMV status not recorded). Some clones in this sample may be carry-over from other donors' samples. The CDR3 coding sequence is TGCAGTGCCCCGGACAGGGGCAGTGGCAATCAGCCCCAGCATTTT. It is translated as CSAPDRGSGNQPQHF.